The 31 T cell receptor beta chains listed next were all sequenced from one sample in a study of T cell responses to AZD1222 COVID-19 vaccine listed by TCRdb under 2021. Library preparation employed the immunoSEQ multiplex PCR assay. Not all clones reach the TCRdb copy of this immuneACCESS table, which keeps in-frame sequences only. Checked studies attribute under half of the gap to unresolved V genes and leave the rest unexplained. This sample holds some 200,000 clones; more than 85% were observed only once. The top ten clonotypes cover around 3.5% of the sample. Taken with the paper, the label for time point translates to: about 28 days (+/-7) after the second vaccine dose. This specimen was peripheral blood, taken 28 days after the second AZD1222 dose. These receptors were obtained from an adult who received the AZD1222 COVID-19 vaccine.

The J gene is TRBJ2-1, the V gene TRBV20-1; TRBD2 agrees at 10 bases. The germline V gene encodes CDR1 DFQATT and CDR2 SNEGSKA (reference sequence). The V and J ends lost 3 bases and 8 bases, in that order; junction bases with no gene match: 19. The CDR3 spans 18 residues. Here the CDR3 reads CSASDKREGTIRRHEQFF. The DNA of the CDR3 is TGCAGTGCTAGTGACAAGCGGGAGGGCACAATTCGAAGACATGAGCAGTTCTTC.

The chain couples TRBV9 to TRBJ1-6, with 7 bases identical to TRBD1. Germline CDR1 is SGDLS and CDR2 is YYNGEE. The CDR3 has 16 amino acids. The trim removed 0 bases at V and 8 bases at J, leaving 8 bases unmatched. The CDR3, as DNA: TGTGCCAGCAGCGTAGCCCCAGGGGGTTCCCATTCACCCCTCCACTTT. Translating gives CASSVAPGGSHSPLHF. The whole variable domain, remainder taken from reference TRBV9 and TRBJ1-6, is DSGVTQTPKHLITATGQRVTLRCSPRSGDLSVYWYQQSLDQGLQFLIQYYNGEERAKGNILERFSAQQFPDLHSELNLSSLELGDSALYFCASSVAPGGSHSPLHFGNGTRLTVT.

The V and J genes are TRBV23-1 and TRBJ1-1; D not certain. TRBV23-1 belongs to the ORF category, with a function that is uncertain. There are 16 residues in the CDR3. With 3 bases removed from V and 0 bases from J, the gap between germline ends came to 14 bases. CDR3 protein: CASSHNAGRMNTEAFF. The CDR3 DNA sequence: TGCGCCAGCAGTCATAACGCCGGGAGGATGAACACTGAAGCTTTCTTT.

In nucleotides, the CDR3 is TGTGCCTGGAGTGTAACTGGGGGCGAGCAGTACTTC. Its protein product is CAWSVTGGEQYF. The chain carries TRBV30 and TRBJ2-7; D possibly uses TRBD1 or TRBD2 (5 bases each). The CDR3 contains 12 residues. Germline loops: CDR1 GTSNPN, CDR2 SVGIG (reference sequence). Trimming cost V 0 bases and J 6 bases, with 9 bases left between them.

The chain couples TRBV30 to TRBJ1-1, with TRBD1 matching 8 bases. V gave up 3 bases and J gave up 5 bases; unmatched junction bases: 2. Germline V gives CDR1 GTSNPN, CDR2 SVGIG (reference sequence). CDR3 length: 12 residues. In nucleotides, the CDR3 is TGTGCCTGGAGCGGACAGGGAACTGAAGCTTTCTTT. Its protein product is CAWSGQGTEAFF.

The gene calls are TRBV28 and TRBJ2-5; D may be TRBD2 (5 bases). CDR1 is MDHEN and CDR2 is SYDVKM in the germline V gene. V dropped 5 bases and J dropped 1 base, with 11 bases sitting between them. The CDR3 covers 14 residues. CDR3 sequence: CASSLTRVQETQYF. CDR3 DNA: TGTGCCAGCAGTCTAACTAGAGTCCAAGAGACCCAGTACTTC.

This clone was seen only once. V gene TRBV7-2 combines with J gene TRBJ1-1, with D perhaps TRBD1 (5 bases). Germline CDR1 is SGHTA and CDR2 is FQGNSA. V was trimmed by 1 base and J by 4 bases, leaving 10 bases between them. The CDR3 runs 14 residues. The CDR3 coding sequence is TGTGCCAGCAGCTTAGGCGGGGGGGGCACTGAAGCTTTCTTT. Its protein is CASSLGGGGTEAFF.

This rearrangement joins TRBV6-2 or TRBV6-3 to TRBJ1-6; D call uncertain. Trimming took off 4 bases at V and 4 bases at J, with 20 bases between the two ends. Germline lookup yields CDR1 MNHEY and CDR2 SVGEGT. CDR3 length equals 18 residues. The CDR3 nucleotides are TGTGCCAGCAGTTTTTTTAGACCCCACCAGGTTTATAATTCACCCCTCCACTTT. This codes for CASSFFRPHQVYNSPLHF.

The rearrangement uses TRBV4-2 and TRBJ2-3; 10 bases are a match to TRBD2. V dropped 1 base and J dropped 3; count of bases not matched to a gene: 10. The CDR3 has 18 amino acids. Germline values: CDR1 LGHNA, CDR2 YNFKEQ. The CDR3 DNA follows: TGTGCCAGCAGCCAAGGGATGACAGCGGGAGGGCGGACAGATACGCAGTATTTT. It is translated as CASSQGMTAGGRTDTQYF.

V usage is TRBV9 and J usage is TRBJ1-5, with 10 bases matching TRBD1. CDR1 SGDLS and CDR2 YYNGEE come from the germline V gene. The CDR3 covers 14 residues. The V segment lost 4 bases and the J segment 5 bases; nucleotides outside the gene matches: 3. CDR3 sequence (DNA): TGTGCCAGCAGCTTCGGACAGGGGGATCAGCCCCAGCATTTT. Protein: CASSFGQGDQPQHF.

Note on this clone: At the DNA level, this CDR3 is encoded by other sequences in the same sample as well. V usage is TRBV5-5 and J usage is TRBJ2-7; D possibly corresponds to TRBD2 (6 bases). Trimming pared 0 bases from V and 0 bases from J, leaving 13 bases between. Germline loops: CDR1 SGHKS, CDR2 YYEKEE (reference sequence). The CDR3 runs to 16 residues. CDR3 loop: CASSLAGAGNSYEQYF. CDR3 DNA sequence: TGTGCCAGCAGCTTGGCCGGCGCGGGAAACTCCTACGAGCAGTACTTC.

This sequence joins TRBV19 and TRBJ2-1, with TRBD2 matching over 13 bases. With V trimmed by 5 bases and J by 6 bases, 1 base remained unmatched. The CDR3 is made up of 14 amino acids. Germline CDR1 reads LNHDA; CDR2 reads SQIVND (reference sequence). CDR3 sequence (DNA): TGTGCCAGTAGTGGACTAGCGGGGGCCAATGAGCAGTTCTTC. Its protein is CASSGLAGANEQFF.

The chain recombines TRBV5-1 with TRBJ2-7, with D unresolved. Trimming took 0 bases from V and 0 from J, leaving 7 bases between them. The CDR3 spans 14 residues. Germline V gene lookup returns CDR1 SGHRS and CDR2 YFSETQ. The CDR3 spells CASSLVGLSYEQYF. The CDR3, as DNA: TGCGCCAGCAGCTTGGTCGGGCTCTCCTACGAGCAGTACTTC.

The rearrangement links TRBV19 to TRBJ1-5; TRBD1 matches 8 bases. CDR1 is LNHDA and CDR2 is SQIVND in the germline V gene (reference sequence). CDR3 length: 20 residues. V lost 6 bases to trimming and J lost 0 bases; unmatched junction nucleotides: 19. The CDR3 DNA sequence: TGTGCCAGTAGGGGCGAATGGCCGGGACAGGTCTCGTATAGCAATCAGCCCCAGCATTTT. Translating it yields CASRGEWPGQVSYSNQPQHF.

This clone came up once. The chain recombines TRBV18 with TRBJ2-7, with 8 bases matching TRBD1. Per the germline V gene, CDR1 is KGHSH and CDR2 is LQKENI. CDR3 size: 14 residues. J gave up 5 bases and V 3 bases, and 6 bases lay outside the gene matches. CDR3 residues: CASSPTRTGNEQYF. CDR3 nucleotides: TGTGCCAGCTCACCGACACGGACAGGGAACGAGCAGTACTTC. Using reference TRBV18 and TRBJ2-7 for the parts outside the CDR3, the full variable domain is NAGVMQNPRHLVRRRGQEARLRCSPMKGHSHVYWYRQLPEEGLKFMVYLQKENIIDESGMPKERFSAEFPKEGPSILRIQQVVRGDSAAYFCASSPTRTGNEQYFGPGTRLTVT.

This clone came up a few times. The CDR3 DNA follows: TGTGCCAGCAGCTTAGTAGGCCAATCCGGAGCCAACGTCCTGACTTTC. Translating gives CASSLVGQSGANVLTF. The rearrangement links TRBV7-6 to TRBJ2-6, with D unclear. The V gene's germline CDR1 is SGHVS and CDR2 FNYEAQ. The CDR3 spans 16 residues. Trimming took 1 base from V and 7 from J, leaving 14 bases between them.

The genes are TRBV28 and TRBJ2-7; TRBD2 agrees at 11 bases. The CDR3 extends over 14 amino acids. Trimming cost V 6 bases and J 4 bases; bases outside gene matches: 5. Germline CDR1 is MDHEN and CDR2 is SYDVKM. The CDR3 DNA is TGTGCCAGCAGGCCCGGGACTAGCGGTTACGAGCAGTACTTC. This codes for CASRPGTSGYEQYF.

The chain uses TRBV4-1 and TRBJ1-4, with D possibly matching TRBD1 (5 bases). Germline V gene data show CDR1 as MGHRA and CDR2 as YSYEKL. The V gene lost 1 base and the J gene lost 0 bases, with 9 bases spanning the gap. The CDR3 length is 16 residues. DNA for the CDR3: TGCGCCAGCAGCCAAGCAGGGCCTACAACTAATGAAAAACTGTTTTTT. It translates to CASSQAGPTTNEKLFF.

This clone was picked up a small number of times. The chain links TRBV19 to TRBJ1-5; D not certain. Trimming cost V 5 bases and J 4 bases, with 9 bases left between them. The CDR3 loop spans 13 amino acids. Germline CDR1 is LNHDA and CDR2 is SQIVND (reference sequence). The chain's CDR3 is CASSSGQNQPQHF. The CDR3 nucleotides read TGTGCCAGTAGTTCGGGTCAGAATCAGCCCCAGCATTTT.

The chain employs TRBV7-9 and TRBJ2-7; tentatively, D is TRBD2 (5 bases). Looked up from germline, CDR1 is SEHNR and CDR2 is FQNEAQ (reference sequence). V lost 5 bases to trimming and J lost 2 bases, with 10 bases between them. The CDR3 has 13 residues. In DNA, the CDR3 is TGTGCCAGCAGCCCCGGGATAGCCTACGAGCAGTACTTC. This sequence encodes CASSPGIAYEQYF.

This chain joins TRBV20-1 and TRBJ2-3; D gene unclear. Germline assignment: CDR1 DFQATT and CDR2 SNEGSKA (reference sequence). The CDR3 has 10 residues. V was pared by 6 bases and J by 7 bases, with 8 bases between. The CDR3 DNA sequence: TGCAGTGCCCTACGGAATACGCAGTATTTT. Translating gives CSALRNTQYF.

The V gene is TRBV27, the J gene TRBJ1-2, with D possibly matching TRBD1 (6 bases). From germline, CDR1 is MNHEY and CDR2 SMNVEV (reference sequence). Trimming pared 2 bases from V and 5 bases from J, leaving 9 bases between. The CDR3 covers 13 residues. Here the CDR3 reads CASSLRGQYGYTF. The CDR3 nucleotides are TGTGCCAGCAGTTTACGAGGACAGTATGGCTACACCTTC.

V and J are TRBV5-1 and TRBJ2-7, with D possibly being TRBD2 (8 bases). Trimming removed 4 bases from V and 0 bases from J, with 14 bases in between. In germline, CDR1 is SGHRS, CDR2 YFSETQ. This CDR3 comprises 15 residues. CDR3 coding DNA: TGCGCCAGCAGCACGGGGGGGACAGCCTCCTACGAGCAGTACTTC. Translated, it gives CASSTGGTASYEQYF.

The rearrangement links TRBV28 to TRBJ1-6; no reliable D call. Germline CDR1 and CDR2: MDHEN and SYDVKM. V gave up 5 bases and J gave up 5 bases, with 7 bases separating them. The CDR3 length is 13 residues. CDR3 in DNA: TGTGCCAGCAGTAAAAGGGATAATTCACCCCTCCACTTT. Protein product: CASSKRDNSPLHF.

The rearrangement uses TRBV9 and TRBJ1-1; possible D gene TRBD1, 6 bases. Germline V gene sequence: CDR1 SGDLS, CDR2 YYNGEE. Trimming pared 6 bases from V and 1 base from J, leaving 10 bases between. CDR3 length: 13 amino acids. Written as DNA, the CDR3 is TGTGCCAGCAAAGAACAGGGGAACACTGAAGCTTTCTTT. It is translated as CASKEQGNTEAFF. Filled out from reference TRBV9 and TRBJ1-1, the complete variable domain reads DSGVTQTPKHLITATGQRVTLRCSPRSGDLSVYWYQQSLDQGLQFLIQYYNGEERAKGNILERFSAQQFPDLHSELNLSSLELGDSALYFCASKEQGNTEAFFGQGTRLTVV.

The V gene is TRBV9, the J gene TRBJ2-7; 8 bases map to TRBD2. V shed 4 bases, J shed 1 base, and the junction held 4 bases outside the gene matches. Germline V gene lookup returns CDR1 SGDLS and CDR2 YYNGEE. The CDR3 loop spans 14 amino acids. The CDR3 region is CASSPRGGSYEQYF. CDR3 bases: TGTGCCAGCAGCCCACGGGGGGGATCCTACGAGCAGTACTTC.

CDR3 sequence (DNA): TGTGCCAGCAGCTTAACAGGGGCCCATTCTCCAACTAATGAAAAACTGTTTTTT. This translates into CASSLTGAHSPTNEKLFF. This chain uses TRBV7-3 with TRBJ1-4, with TRBD1 as a possible D gene (5 bases). The length of the CDR3 is 18 residues. Germline lookup yields CDR1 SGHTA and CDR2 FQGTGA. V was trimmed by 0 bases and J by 0 bases, leaving 14 bases between them.

The gene calls are TRBV5-6 and TRBJ2-7; 9 nucleotides agree with TRBD1. Germline V gene lookup returns CDR1 SGHDT and CDR2 YYEEEE. J was trimmed by 3 bases and V by 0 bases; bases with no gene match: 4. The CDR3 contains 15 residues. The CDR3 DNA is TGTGCCAGCAGCTTGGGGACAGGGGATATCTACGAGCAGTACTTC. Translating gives CASSLGTGDIYEQYF.

The V gene is TRBV4-1, the J gene TRBJ1-5; 10 bases fit TRBD1. The CDR3 has 16 amino acids. The germline gives CDR1 MGHRA, CDR2 YSYEKL. J gave up 3 bases and V 0 bases, and 2 bases lay outside the gene matches. CDR3 sequence: CASSQEGQGYNQPQHF. CDR3 in DNA: TGCGCCAGCAGCCAAGAGGGACAGGGGTACAATCAGCCCCAGCATTTT.

The chain employs TRBV2 and TRBJ2-3; 9 bases line up with TRBD2. The CDR3 spans 18 residues. V gave up 2 bases and J gave up 0 bases; unmatched junction bases: 9. Germline V gene data show CDR1 as SNHLY and CDR2 as FYNNEI. In nucleotides, the CDR3 is TGTGCCAGCAGTGAACGCGGGAGGGTGGCCAGTAGCACAGATACGCAGTATTTT. It is translated as CASSERGRVASSTDTQYF.

This chain uses TRBV19 with TRBJ1-1, with 8 bases that match TRBD1. Germline V CDR1 and CDR2: LNHDA, SQIVND (reference sequence). The CDR3 is made up of 16 amino acids. The V gene end was trimmed by 4 bases and the J gene end by 0 bases; junction bases not matched to a gene: 7. The CDR3 bases are TGTGCCAGTAGTAGGGGGACAGGCCCCATGAACACTGAAGCTTTCTTT. It codes for CASSRGTGPMNTEAFF.